These 5 T cell receptor beta chains were sequenced from one sample in a study of T-cell memory formation after mild COVID-19. TCRdb analysed the 5' RACE reads with MiXCR anew, one entry per CDR3 protein. Seen here are about 560,000 distinct CDR3 sequences, approximately 15% observed once, and the top ten hold about 7.5%. Sequencing was carried out using PBMCs or a T cell subset sorted from them (not recorded which). These receptors all come from an adult woman who had mild COVID-19 (a few samples of this study predate the infection). Cell type and time point are not known.

This clonotype was counted many times. This chain connects TRBV2 to TRBJ2-3; TRBD2 matches at 8 bases. CDR1 SNHLY and CDR2 FYNNEI come from the germline V gene. The CDR3 is 16 amino acids. V was pared by 8 bases and J by 1 base, with 11 bases of the junction left unmatched. CDR3 in DNA: TGTGCCAGCCGCCGGGAGGGGGGCGGAGGCACAGATACGCAGTATTTT. Its translation is CASRREGGGGTDTQYF.

The V gene is TRBV4-1, the J gene TRBJ2-7; D remains ambiguous. The CDR3 runs to 13 residues. V was clipped by 4 bases and J by 4 bases, with 11 bases between them. Germline assignment: CDR1 MGHRA and CDR2 YSYEKL. DNA for the CDR3: TGCGCCAGCAGCCTCGTCCGGGCGTACGAGCAGTACTTC. Translation gives CASSLVRAYEQYF.

This clonotype was counted a few times. The chain is built from TRBV7-2 and TRBJ2-1; perhaps TRBD1 as D (6 bases). The germline gives CDR1 SGHTA, CDR2 FQGNSA. The CDR3 runs to 13 residues. The V end lost 5 bases, the J end lost 6 bases, and 11 bases lay between the germline ends. CDR3 sequence: CASSLGQINEQFF. The CDR3 DNA sequence: TGTGCCAGCAGCCTTGGACAGATCAATGAGCAGTTCTTC.

The genes are TRBV7-9 and TRBJ1-2; TRBD1 aligns across 10 bases. Germline values: CDR1 SEHNR, CDR2 FQNEAQ (reference sequence). This CDR3 comprises 14 residues. V gave up 5 bases and J gave up 7 bases; unmatched junction bases: 7. The CDR3 DNA reads as TGTGCCAGCAGCCCTGGGACAGGGGCTGGTGGCTACACCTTC. This gives the protein CASSPGTGAGGYTF.

The chain employs TRBV5-1 and TRBJ1-6; no reliable D call. Trimming shortened V by 0 bases and J by 0 bases, and 4 bases separated the two germline ends. The CDR3 loop spans 15 amino acids. Germline CDR1 SGHRS, CDR2 YFSETQ. DNA of the CDR3: TGCGCCAGCAGCTTGGACATCTCCTATAATTCACCCCTCCACTTT. This encodes CASSLDISYNSPLHF.